The entry below describes one T cell receptor beta chain. The sample comes from a study of T cell changes during pregnancy in multiple sclerosis. Here immunoSEQ multiplex PCR was the method, and the copy in TCRdb shows in-frame clones only, minus some. The sample holds about 70,000 clones, 90% to 95% seen once. The CDR3 spans 15 residues. With V trimmed by 8 bases and J by 5 bases, 6 bases remained unmatched. Germline loops: CDR1 MNHEY, CDR2 SVGAGI. This TCR derives from a female donor with multiple sclerosis, enrolled in a pregnancy study. The chain couples TRBV6-5 to TRBJ2-5; 15 bases match TRBD2. This material consisted of peripheral blood, taken in the third trimester of pregnancy. The CDR3 bases are TGTGCCAGCCGAGCGGGACTAGCGGGGGGTGAGACCCAGTACTTC. Amino acid sequence: CASRAGLAGGETQYF.